The 6 T cell receptor beta chains below all came from one sample that was sequenced in a study of T-cell memory formation after mild COVID-19. TCRdb passed the 5' RACE reads through MiXCR, listing each CDR3 protein once. The table includes around 500,000 distinct CDR3 sequences, 15% to 20% detected once. The sequenced material came from PBMCs or a T cell subset sorted from them (not recorded which). The receptor source for this set is an adult woman who had mild COVID-19 (a few samples of this study predate the infection). Cell type and time point are not known.

This clonotype was seen a few times. V gene TRBV7-9 combines with J gene TRBJ2-1; possibly TRBD1 for D (5 bases). The CDR3 runs to 13 residues. Trimming removed 8 bases from V and 6 bases from J, with 14 bases in between. Germline CDR1 is SEHNR and CDR2 is FQNEAQ (reference sequence). CDR3 sequence (DNA): TGTGCCAGCGACCTCTTTCAGGGCAATGAGCAGTTCTTC. It codes for CASDLFQGNEQFF.

V and J are TRBV6-2 or TRBV6-3 and TRBJ2-3, with 12 bases identical to TRBD1. The V gene's germline CDR1 is MNHEY and CDR2 SVGEGT. The CDR3 consists of 18 residues. V shed 6 bases and J 3 bases; nucleotides not matched to a gene: 13. In DNA form, the CDR3 reads TGTGCCAGCAGAGTCCCCCTCGGGACAGGGGGCGGAACAGATACGCAGTATTTT. This gives the protein CASRVPLGTGGGTDTQYF.

This clonotype has only one observation. This chain joins TRBV5-1 and TRBJ2-2; TRBD2 might be the D (6 bases). Per germline, CDR1 SGHRS and CDR2 YFSETQ. There are 16 residues in the CDR3. V was clipped by 3 bases and J by 3 bases, with 15 bases between them. The CDR3 loop is CASSSFSGTDTGELFF. The CDR3 DNA follows: TGCGCCAGCAGCTCCTTTAGCGGCACGGACACCGGGGAGCTGTTTTTT.

The chain links TRBV7-3 to TRBJ2-1, with 9 bases matching TRBD2. V shed 2 bases and J 2 bases; nucleotides not matched to a gene: 1. This CDR3 contains 15 residues. Germline V gene sequence: CDR1 SGHTA, CDR2 FQGTGA. CDR3 DNA sequence: TGTGCCAGCAGCTTATTAGCGGGAGCCTACAATGAGCAGTTCTTC. It yields the protein CASSLLAGAYNEQFF. Supplemented by reference TRBV7-3 and TRBJ2-1, the full variable domain reads GAGVSQTPSNKVTEKGKYVELRCDPISGHTALYWYRQSLGQGPEFLIYFQGTGAADDSGLPNDRFFAVRPEGSVSTLKIQRTERGDSAVYLCASSLLAGAYNEQFFGPGTRLTVL.

The J gene is TRBJ2-5, the V gene TRBV4-2, with 8 positions matching TRBD2. Germline-derived CDR1 and CDR2 are LGHNA and YNFKEQ. The CDR3 consists of 15 residues. Trimming took 4 bases from V and 5 from J; bases not matched to a gene: 9. The CDR3 bases are TGTGCCAGCAGCCCCAGCGGGGGCCGGGTGGAGACCCAGTACTTC. It is translated as CASSPSGGRVETQYF.

This clonotype occurred a few times. The V gene is TRBV18, the J gene TRBJ2-5, with 7 nucleotides matching TRBD2. CDR3 length: 16 residues. Unmatched junction bases numbered 7, after V lost 3 bases and J lost 0 bases. Germline-derived CDR1 and CDR2 are KGHSH and LQKENI. The CDR3 DNA sequence: TGTGCCAGCTCACCCGCGACTAGCAGCTACCAAGAGACCCAGTACTTC. Amino acid sequence: CASSPATSSYQETQYF.